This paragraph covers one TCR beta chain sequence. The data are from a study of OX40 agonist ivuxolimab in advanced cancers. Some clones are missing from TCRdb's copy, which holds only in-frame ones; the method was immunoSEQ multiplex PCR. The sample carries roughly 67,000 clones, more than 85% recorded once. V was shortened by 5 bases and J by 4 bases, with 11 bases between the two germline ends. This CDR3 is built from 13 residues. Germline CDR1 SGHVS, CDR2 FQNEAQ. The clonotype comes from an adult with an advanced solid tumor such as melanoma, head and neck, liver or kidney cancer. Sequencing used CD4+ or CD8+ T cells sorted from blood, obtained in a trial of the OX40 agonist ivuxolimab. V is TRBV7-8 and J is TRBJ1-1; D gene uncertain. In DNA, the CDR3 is TGTGCCAGCAGCCCGGGGATGGGCACTGAAGCTTTCTTT. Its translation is CASSPGMGTEAFF. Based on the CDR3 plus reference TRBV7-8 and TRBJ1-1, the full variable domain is GAGVSQSPRYKVAKRGQDVALRCDPISGHVSLFWYQQALGQGPEFLTYFQNEAQLDKSGLPSDRFFAERPEGSVSTLKIQRTQQEDSAVYLCASSPGMGTEAFFGQGTRLTVV.